One sample yielded the 32 T cell receptor beta chains listed below, sequenced in a study of T cell repertoires in cytomegalovirus infection. TCRdb used MiXCR to reprocess the reads, holding one entry per CDR3 protein. The table lists hundreds of thousands of distinct CDR3 sequences, roughly a quarter of them singletons, with less than 10% in the top ten. The sequenced sample consisted of CD8+ T cells from PBMCs. Receptors were obtained from a human donor in good health (CMV status not recorded). Some clones in this sample may be carry-over from other donors' samples.

This clonotype was seen a handful of times. J is TRBJ2-1 and V is TRBV7-9; 9 nucleotides agree with TRBD2. The CDR3 extends over 15 amino acids. Per the germline V gene, CDR1 is SEHNR and CDR2 is FQNEAQ (reference sequence). The V segment lost 1 base and the J segment 6 bases; nucleotides outside the gene matches: 4. Here the CDR3 DNA reads TGTGCCAGCAGCTTAGGGGGACTAGCAGCCAATGAGCAGTTCTTC. Its protein product is CASSLGGLAANEQFF.

With regard to this clonotype: A read error may explain this, as a much larger clone is one base away. The V call is TRBV7-9, the J call TRBJ1-2, with TRBD1 identical over 7 bases. CDR1 is SEHNR, CDR2 FQNEAQ, per germline (reference sequence). This CDR3 contains 13 residues. CDR3: CASSSGQSYGYAF. DNA for the CDR3: TGTGCCAGCAGCTCGGGACAGTCTTATGGCTACGCCTTC.

The chain has TRBV7-9 and TRBJ2-5; maybe TRBD2 (6 bases). Between the trimmed V and J ends, which lost 1 base and 7 bases, there was a span of 13 bases. CDR1 is SEHNR, CDR2 FQNEAQ, per germline (reference sequence). CDR3 length equals 14 residues. CDR3 region: CASSLVGGKGTQYF. In nucleotides, the CDR3 is TGTGCCAGCAGCTTAGTTGGGGGGAAGGGGACCCAGTACTTC.

This clonotype was observed many times. This chain links TRBV5-5 with TRBJ1-5; the D is unclear. Germline V lookup: CDR1 SGHKS, CDR2 YYEKEE (reference sequence). The V end was cut by 3 bases, the J end by 7 bases, with 14 bases between. The CDR3 consists of 14 residues. CDR3 in DNA: TGTGCCAGCAGCTCCCTGGCCGGGGAGCAGCCCCAGCATTTT. This translates into CASSSLAGEQPQHF.

The J gene is TRBJ1-2, the V gene TRBV12-3 or TRBV12-4; 8 bases are shared with TRBD1. The CDR3 has 13 residues. Losses at the gene ends were 8 bases for V and 4 bases for J; bases not matched to a gene: 6. CDR3 protein: CASETGAGYGYTF. The DNA for the CDR3 is TGTGCCAGCGAGACAGGGGCAGGCTATGGCTACACCTTC.

This clonotype was seen more than once but under ten times. The chain employs TRBV14 and TRBJ1-5; D not certain. The CDR3 is 13 residues long. V was pared by 0 bases and J by 2 bases, with 2 bases between. Germline lookup yields CDR1 SGHDN and CDR2 FVKESK. The CDR3 loop is CASSQDGNQPQHF. The CDR3 nucleotides are TGTGCCAGCAGCCAAGACGGCAATCAGCCCCAGCATTTT.

This rearrangement joins TRBV19 to TRBJ2-2; a weak D match, TRBD1 (5 bases). With 1 base removed from V and 5 bases from J, the gap between germline ends came to 8 bases. Germline loops: CDR1 LNHDA, CDR2 SQIVND (reference sequence). CDR3 size: 14 residues. The DNA of the CDR3 is TGTGCCAGTAGTATAGTCCAGGGTACCGGGGAGCTGTTTTTT. It yields the protein CASSIVQGTGELFF.

This chain joins TRBV5-5 and TRBJ2-7; 8 bases line up with TRBD2. The CDR3 covers 14 residues. J was trimmed by 5 bases and V by 5 bases; bases with no gene match: 9. CDR1 and CDR2 from the germline V gene are SGHKS and YYEKEE (reference sequence). CDR3 sequence: CASSYRTSPDEQYV. The CDR3 nucleotides are TGTGCCAGCAGTTACCGGACTAGCCCGGACGAGCAGTACGTC.

At least ten counts were recorded for this clonotype. V usage is TRBV7-8 and J usage is TRBJ1-2; D is undetermined. V lost 5 bases and J lost 8, with 12 bases in between. CDR3 size: 12 residues. CDR1 and CDR2 (germline): SGHVS, FQNEAQ. This CDR3 is CASSRGVKGYTF. The CDR3 DNA reads as TGTGCCAGCAGCCGCGGTGTGAAGGGCTACACCTTC.

This clonotype was picked up a small number of times. CDR3 sequence reads: CATSEVAGELFF. The DNA for the CDR3 is TGTGCCACCAGTGAGGTCGCCGGGGAGCTGTTTTTT. V and J are TRBV24-1 and TRBJ2-2; the D is unclear. Germline values: CDR1 KGHDR, CDR2 SFDVKD. This CDR3 is built from 12 residues. V was clipped by 4 bases and J by 6 bases, with 5 bases between them.

This clonotype appeared many times. The rearrangement uses TRBV12-3 or TRBV12-4 and TRBJ2-5; 7 nucleotides line up with TRBD1. This CDR3 is 15 amino acids long. J gave up 2 bases and V 4 bases, and 7 bases lay outside the gene matches. This CDR3 is CASSSWDSAQETQYF. CDR3 DNA sequence: TGTGCCAGCAGTTCATGGGACAGTGCACAAGAGACCCAGTACTTC.

This clonotype was found a few times. The germline gene is not matched at one end of the junction; a read error may be the cause. The genes are TRBV7-7 and TRBJ2-1; D tentatively reads TRBD1 or TRBD2 (5 bases each). CDR3 length equals 16 residues. The germline CDR1 and CDR2 sequences are SSHAT and FNYEAQ (reference sequence). CDR3 sequence reads: CASSLDRTGGNNEQFF. CDR3 DNA sequence: TGTGCTAGCAGCTTAGATCGTACAGGAGGAAACAATGAGCAGTTCTTC.

This clonotype turned up a few times. J is TRBJ1-2 and V is TRBV20-1, with TRBD1 as a possible D gene (6 bases). The V and J ends lost 5 bases and 6 bases respectively, with 28 bases between them. Per germline, CDR1 DFQATT and CDR2 SNEGSKA (reference sequence). The CDR3 sequence is 17 residues long. The CDR3 sequence: CSAHLDSVPAVGHGYTF. CDR3 in DNA: TGCAGTGCTCACTTGGACAGCGTGCCGGCCGTGGGTCATGGCTACACCTTC.

This chain links TRBV29-1 with TRBJ1-5; 8 bases are a match to TRBD1. Germline CDR1 is SQVTM and CDR2 is ANQGSEA. The CDR3 is 13 amino acids. V shed 5 bases, J shed 2 bases, and the junction held 2 bases outside the gene matches. CDR3: CSVSGGGNQPQHF. Here the CDR3 DNA reads TGCAGCGTTTCAGGGGGCGGCAATCAGCCCCAGCATTTT.

The chain links TRBV4-1 to TRBJ2-1; 11 nucleotides align to TRBD2. CDR1 is MGHRA and CDR2 is YSYEKL in the germline V gene. The V segment lost 1 base and the J segment 2 bases; nucleotides outside the gene matches: 10. This CDR3 spans 19 amino acids. Here the CDR3 reads CASSQGEIGLAGAYNEQFF. The CDR3 region has the DNA TGCGCCAGCAGCCAAGGAGAAATTGGACTAGCGGGCGCCTACAATGAGCAGTTCTTC.

Details on this clonotype: Sequence at one end of the junction differs from germline and may be a read error. The chain couples TRBV6-5 to TRBJ2-2; TRBD2 matches 7 bases. This CDR3 comprises 16 residues. CDR1 is MNHEY and CDR2 is SVGAGI in the germline V gene. CDR3 protein: CANSPLASGETGELFF. The CDR3 nucleotides read TGTGCCAACAGTCCATTAGCAAGCGGGGAAACCGGGGAGCTGTTTTTT.

The table lists this clonotype with many counts. The chain has TRBV7-9 and TRBJ2-2, with D perhaps TRBD2 (5 bases). The CDR3 spans 15 residues. V was shortened by 5 bases and J by 5 bases, with 15 bases between the two germline ends. The germline gives CDR1 SEHNR, CDR2 FQNEAQ (reference sequence). In DNA form, the CDR3 reads TGTGCCAGCAGCCCGGGAATTATAACGACCGGGGAGCTGTTTTTT. Its protein is CASSPGIITTGELFF.

In its sample, this clonotype was seen a few times. V gene TRBV7-6 combines with J gene TRBJ2-7; D remains ambiguous. The CDR3 length is 13 residues. CDR1 is SGHVS and CDR2 is FNYEAQ in the germline V gene. The V end was cut by 2 bases, the J end by 5 bases, with 10 bases between. In nucleotides, the CDR3 is TGTGCCAGCAGCTTAAGTGAAGGCAACGAGCAGTACTTC. Translating gives CASSLSEGNEQYF.

On this clonotype itself: Being one base from a much bigger clone, this may be a read error. The chain recombines TRBV7-4 with TRBJ2-1; the match to TRBD2 covers 13 bases. Germline assignment: CDR1 SGHVT and CDR2 SQSDAQ. CDR3 size: 17 residues. CDR3: CVSSLGTSGGDYNEQFF. The CDR3 DNA reads as TGTGTCAGCAGCTTAGGAACTAGCGGGGGGGATTACAATGAGCAGTTCTTC.

The V gene is TRBV6-8, the J gene TRBJ1-2; 9 positions match TRBD1. Germline V gene lookup returns CDR1 MNHGY and CDR2 SAAAGT. V lost 6 bases and J lost 3; bases outside the gene matches: 8. CDR3 length: 15 residues. The CDR3 protein is CASRARQGGDYGYTF. The CDR3 region has the DNA TGTGCCAGCAGAGCCCGACAGGGGGGAGACTATGGCTACACCTTC.

This clonotype was observed a few times. The chain joins TRBV27 to TRBJ2-7, with D perhaps TRBD2 (5 bases). V dropped 3 bases and J dropped 0 bases, with 12 bases sitting between them. CDR1 and CDR2 from the germline V gene are MNHEY and SMNVEV (reference sequence). This CDR3 has 15 residues. The CDR3 nucleotides read TGTGCCAGCAGTTTGAGGGCTGGCGACTCCTACGAGCAGTACGTC. This gives the protein CASSLRAGDSYEQYV.

At least ten counts were recorded for this clonotype. The V and J genes are TRBV7-9 and TRBJ1-6, with D unclear. The V end was cut by 1 base, the J end by 10 bases, with 14 bases between. Per the germline V gene, CDR1 is SEHNR and CDR2 is FQNEAQ (reference sequence). The CDR3 totals 15 residues. CDR3 protein: CASSLVGGNGSPLHF. CDR3 bases: TGTGCCAGCAGCTTAGTAGGAGGGAATGGATCACCCCTCCACTTT.

The chain recombines TRBV18 with TRBJ2-3; D gene uncertain. Germline CDR1 is KGHSH and CDR2 is LQKENI. The V end lost 6 bases, the J end lost 4 bases, and 11 bases lay between the germline ends. The CDR3 runs to 13 residues. The CDR3 DNA reads TGTGCCAGCTCCCCCGACGGCCCAGATACGCAGTATTTT. It yields the protein CASSPDGPDTQYF.

This clonotype was seen many times. The chain uses TRBV7-2 and TRBJ2-1; no clear D gene. CDR1 and CDR2 from the germline V gene are SGHTA and FQGNSA. The V gene lost 7 bases and the J gene lost 2 bases, with 6 bases spanning the gap. This CDR3 comprises 12 residues. Here the CDR3 DNA reads TGTGCCAGCACTTTAACCTACAATGAGCAGTTCTTC. Its protein product is CASTLTYNEQFF. The full variable domain, in which reference TRBV7-2 and TRBJ2-1 provide the parts outside the CDR3, is GAGVSQSPSNKVTEKGKDVELRCDPISGHTALYWYRQSLGQGLEFLIYFQGNSAPDKSGLPSDRFSAERTGGSVSTLTIQRTQQEDSAVYLCASTLTYNEQFFGPGTRLTVL.

The gene calls are TRBV4-3 and TRBJ2-3, with 9 bases that match TRBD1. This CDR3 contains 20 residues. CDR1 LGHNA and CDR2 YSLEER come from the germline V gene. V lost 4 bases, J lost 2 bases, and 19 bases stayed unmatched. The CDR3 here is CASSPRGQGLPSVLTDTQYF. In DNA, the CDR3 is TGCGCCAGCAGCCCCCGGGGACAGGGTCTCCCCTCCGTCCTCACAGATACGCAGTATTTT.

The chain combines TRBV7-8 with TRBJ1-2, with a weak D call TRBD1 (5 bases). Germline-derived CDR1 and CDR2 are SGHVS and FQNEAQ. The CDR3 loop spans 16 amino acids. Trimming pared 1 base from V and 2 bases from J, leaving 14 bases between. The chain's CDR3 is CASSLVAQGGNYGYTF. The CDR3, as DNA: TGTGCCAGCAGCTTAGTAGCGCAGGGAGGCAACTATGGCTACACCTTC. The entire variable domain, with the rest obtained from reference TRBV7-8 and TRBJ1-2, is as follows: GAGVSQSPRYKVAKRGQDVALRCDPISGHVSLFWYQQALGQGPEFLTYFQNEAQLDKSGLPSDRFFAERPEGSVSTLKIQRTQQEDSAVYLCASSLVAQGGNYGYTFGSGTRLTVV.

V and J are TRBV28 and TRBJ1-5; the match to TRBD1 covers 7 bases. The CDR3 is 16 amino acids. Germline V gene sequence: CDR1 MDHEN, CDR2 SYDVKM. With V trimmed by 6 bases and J by 1 base, 9 bases remained unmatched. CDR3 coding DNA: TGTGCCAGCAGCCCCCAGGGGGGCGGCAGCAATCAGCCCCAGCATTTT. This encodes CASSPQGGGSNQPQHF.

This clonotype was detected only a few times. The chain couples TRBV10-3 to TRBJ2-7; 8 bases fit TRBD1. Germline trimming cut 3 bases from V and 3 bases from J; bases unmatched to any gene: 7. Germline lookup yields CDR1 ENHRY and CDR2 SYGVKD. This CDR3 has 15 residues. The CDR3 region is CAISDSGTGGYEQYF. The CDR3, as DNA: TGTGCCATCAGTGATTCCGGGACAGGAGGCTACGAGCAGTACTTC.

This chain joins TRBV5-1 and TRBJ2-7, with 10 bases lining up with TRBD2. CDR3 length: 14 residues. The trim removed 4 bases at V and 7 bases at J, leaving 8 bases unmatched. The germline gives CDR1 SGHRS, CDR2 YFSETQ. DNA for the CDR3: TGCGCCAGCAGCCCTACTAGCGGGGACGTGGAGCAGTACTTC. It translates to CASSPTSGDVEQYF.

This chain links TRBV20-1 with TRBJ1-2, with D maybe TRBD1 (5 bases). This CDR3 has 18 amino acids. The V and J ends lost 0 bases and 0 bases respectively, with 20 bases between them. Germline CDR1 is DFQATT and CDR2 is SNEGSKA (reference sequence). CDR3 sequence: CSARDTRGTGPTNYGYTF. The CDR3 DNA reads TGCAGTGCTAGAGATACTAGGGGCACAGGCCCCACTAACTATGGCTACACCTTC.

V usage is TRBV12-3 or TRBV12-4 and J usage is TRBJ2-1; D may be TRBD1 (6 bases). Trimming removed 5 bases at V and 0 bases at J, with 17 bases between. This CDR3 is built from 17 residues. CDR3 bases: TGTGCCAGCAGTCCAAGTACAGGGAGAAGCTCCTACAATGAGCAGTTCTTC. It translates to CASSPSTGRSSYNEQFF.

There are a few counts of this clonotype. CDR3 coding DNA: TGTGCCAGCAGTTTCGCCCTCTTCCGACGGTACAATGAGCAGTTCTTC. The encoded protein is CASSFALFRRYNEQFF. This chain connects TRBV28 to TRBJ2-1, with D uncertain. V was clipped by 3 bases and J by 4 bases, with 16 bases between them. Germline lookup yields CDR1 MDHEN and CDR2 SYDVKM. This CDR3 is 16 amino acids long.